The 13 T cell receptor beta chains below come from one sample, sequenced in a study of cytomegalovirus exposure and HLA in healthy donors (dated by TCRdb to 2017 to 2019). Library generation was performed with the immunoSEQ multiplex PCR assay. For the multiplex PCR, a mixture combining 60 forward primers for TCR Vbeta segments and 13 reverse primers for TCR Jbeta segments was used. In its TCRdb copy, this immuneACCESS table keeps in-frame sequences only and misses some clones. Where compared with another copy, unresolved V genes explain less than half of these, and the others have no known cause. Across this sample there are more than 130,000 clones, with 76% seen only once. The top ten clones comprise more than 3% of the sample. Sequenced sample: PBMCs. These receptors came from a man aged 18 to 35 in good health and CMV-seronegative.

The chain uses TRBV6-5 and TRBJ2-1; 9 bases line up with TRBD1. Germline CDR1 MNHEY, CDR2 SVGAGI. V lost 2 bases to trimming and J lost 8 bases; unmatched junction nucleotides: 4. The CDR3 spans 14 residues. The CDR3 region has the DNA TGTGCCAGCAGTTACCGGGGGACAGGGCATGAGCAGTTCTTC. It encodes CASSYRGTGHEQFF.

This clone was counted between two and nine times. The chain links TRBV6-6 to TRBJ1-5; no clear D. Germline V gene lookup returns CDR1 MNHNY and CDR2 SVGAGI (reference sequence). The V end was cut by 8 bases, the J end by 7 bases, with 15 bases between. This CDR3 spans 13 amino acids. The CDR3 is CASEQRVNQPQHF. CDR3 sequence (DNA): TGTGCCAGCGAGCAGAGGGTTAACCAGCCCCAGCATTTT.

The V and J genes are TRBV30 and TRBJ2-7; 9 nucleotides line up with TRBD1. CDR1 is GTSNPN, CDR2 SVGIG, per germline (reference sequence). The CDR3 is 20 residues long. The ends lost 0 bases at V and 3 bases at J; junction bases unmatched: 21. DNA of the CDR3: TGTGCCTGGAGTGTACAAGGTCGTGGGGGCGGACAGGGGTCAGGCTACGAGCAGTACTTC. Translation gives CAWSVQGRGGGQGSGYEQYF.

The V gene is TRBV6-5, the J gene TRBJ2-1; D is unresolved. The CDR3 runs 12 residues. Looked up from germline, CDR1 is MNHEY and CDR2 is SVGAGI. V was clipped by 0 bases and J by 10 bases, with 7 bases between them. The CDR3 is CASSYSNGEQFF. CDR3 DNA: TGTGCCAGCAGTTACTCGAACGGGGAGCAGTTCTTC.

The rearrangement uses TRBV6-6 and TRBJ2-7; 12 bases align to TRBD1. The germline gives CDR1 MNHNY, CDR2 SVGAGI (reference sequence). This CDR3 is built from 14 residues. V shed 2 bases, J shed 6 bases, and the junction held 2 bases outside the gene matches. CDR3 residues: CASSYGTGGGEQYF. CDR3 bases: TGTGCCAGCAGTTACGGGACAGGGGGCGGCGAGCAGTACTTC.

The chain joins TRBV6-6 to TRBJ1-2, with TRBD1 as a possible D gene (6 bases). With 5 bases removed from V and 2 bases from J, the gap between germline ends came to 15 bases. There are 15 residues in the CDR3. The V gene's germline CDR1 is MNHNY and CDR2 SVGAGI (reference sequence). The CDR3 DNA reads TGTGCCAGCAGTCGGGCCTCCCAGGGGAACTATGGCTACACCTTC. Encoded protein: CASSRASQGNYGYTF.

This clone has a single count. The gene calls are TRBV27 and TRBJ2-5; 8 bases are a match to TRBD1. The V segment lost 4 bases and the J segment 1 base; nucleotides outside the gene matches: 5. Germline assignment: CDR1 MNHEY and CDR2 SMNVEV (reference sequence). The CDR3 covers 15 residues. CDR3 sequence reads: CASSSRQGIQETQYF. As DNA, the CDR3 is TGTGCCAGCAGTTCGCGACAGGGGATCCAAGAGACCCAGTACTTC.

The gene calls are TRBV5-1 and TRBJ1-1; 10 nucleotides agree with TRBD1. In germline, CDR1 is SGHRS, CDR2 YFSETQ. The CDR3 runs 14 residues. Trimming removed 7 bases from V and 3 bases from J; junction bases left unmatched: 6. This CDR3 is CASGQGVADTEAFF. The DNA of the CDR3 is TGCGCCAGCGGACAGGGGGTGGCGGACACTGAAGCTTTCTTT.

The CDR3 loop reads CASSKGLAGADTQYF. The CDR3 bases are TGTGCCAGCAGCAAAGGACTAGCGGGGGCAGATACGCAGTATTTT. The V call is TRBV11-3, the J call TRBJ2-3; 13 nucleotides line up with TRBD2. The CDR3 has 15 amino acids. V lost 5 bases to trimming and J lost 4 bases; unmatched junction nucleotides: 3. Germline V lookup: CDR1 SGHNT, CDR2 YENEEA.

This chain uses TRBV6-6 with TRBJ2-7, with TRBD1 identical over 9 bases. CDR3 length equals 13 residues. V shed 6 bases, J shed 3 bases, and the junction held 3 bases outside the gene matches. Germline assignment: CDR1 MNHNY and CDR2 SVGAGI (reference sequence). The CDR3 coding sequence is TGTGCCAGCAGCTGGACAGGGGACTACGAGCAGTACTTC. This translates into CASSWTGDYEQYF.

CDR3 amino acids: CASRMTGLAHEQYF. CDR3 sequence (DNA): TGTGCCAGCAGGATGACGGGACTAGCTCACGAGCAGTACTTC. The chain uses TRBV2 and TRBJ2-7; TRBD2 aligns across 9 bases. The germline V gene has CDR1 SNHLY and CDR2 FYNNEI. V lost 6 bases and J lost 5; bases outside the gene matches: 8. The CDR3 has 14 amino acids.

This chain links TRBV5-4 with TRBJ2-2; 9 bases line up with TRBD2. Germline V CDR1 and CDR2: SGHNT, YYREEE (reference sequence). The V gene end was trimmed by 4 bases and the J gene end by 4 bases; junction bases not matched to a gene: 11. The CDR3 sequence is 17 residues long. CDR3 amino acids: CASSPGWRGGPTGELFF. CDR3 in DNA: TGTGCCAGCAGCCCGGGATGGCGGGGGGGCCCCACCGGGGAGCTGTTTTTT. Full variable domain (remainder filled in from reference TRBV5-4 and TRBJ2-2): ETGVTQSPTHLIKTRGQQVTLRCSSQSGHNTVSWYQQALGQGPQFIFQYYREEENGRGNFPPRFSGLQFPNYSSELNVNALELDDSALYLCASSPGWRGGPTGELFFGEGSRLTVL.

There are a few counts of this clone. The chain employs TRBV9 and TRBJ2-7, with 8 bases lining up with TRBD2. The CDR3 spans 16 residues. The germline V gene encodes CDR1 SGDLS and CDR2 YYNGEE. J was trimmed by 4 bases and V by 4 bases; bases with no gene match: 13. In DNA, the CDR3 is TGTGCCAGCAGCCCCGGGGGGGACGGGCTAGCTTACGAGCAGTACTTC. It codes for CASSPGGDGLAYEQYF.